This TCR beta chain derives from a study of T cell responses to AZD1222 COVID-19 vaccine. TCRdb keeps only in-frame clones here, not all; method: immunoSEQ multiplex PCR. The table lists 70,000 to 95,000 clones, more than 70% of them singletons. The CDR3 sequence is 15 residues long. The germline V gene has CDR1 WNHNN and CDR2 SYGVQD (reference sequence). V was pared by 6 bases and J by 2 bases, with 5 bases of the junction left unmatched. Study-wide results and limits: Nearly half of the spike-specific TCRs reportedly recognize variant regions that carry no mutations.

In this sample, this clone turned up once. Its target is unknown. V is TRBV10-1 and J is TRBJ1-5; TRBD1 matches at 9 bases. This receptor was taken from an adult who received the AZD1222 COVID-19 vaccine. The sample was peripheral blood, taken 28 days after the second AZD1222 dose. DNA of the CDR3: TGCGCCAGCAGAATGGGGACAGGGCGCAATCAGCCCCAGCATTTT. This gives the protein CASRMGTGRNQPQHF.